The source of this T cell receptor (beta chain) is a study of T cells after yellow fever vaccination. A 5'RACE template-switching step, the method used to make TCR cDNA, added a universal primer site and UMIs. MiXCR was run by TCRdb on the 5' RACE reads, yielding one entry per CDR3 protein. In the table there are more than 300,000 distinct CDR3 sequences, about 10% of which are singletons. Study-level findings and limits: Most clones from primary vaccination resurfaced after the booster (approximately 95% CD4, around 91% CD8). Abundant clonotypes from the bulk population could have been carried over as contaminants into FACS-sorted repertoires.

This clonotype occurred a few times. Antigen unknown. The CDR3 is 15 amino acids. Per the germline V gene, CDR1 is SGHTA and CDR2 is FQGNSA. J gave up 7 bases and V 2 bases, and 5 bases lay outside the gene matches. The genes are TRBV7-2 and TRBJ2-5; 12 bases are a match to TRBD2. Source: CD4+ T cells sorted from PBMCs, taken 45 days after the yellow fever booster vaccination. This sequence was found in a young man who received the YFV17D yellow fever vaccine. The CDR3 DNA sequence: TGTGCCAGCAGCTTACTAGCGGGGGGGCCTGGGACCCAGTACTTC. This encodes CASSLLAGGPGTQYF.